This passage covers 27 T cell receptor beta chains from one sample sequenced in a study of T cell changes during pregnancy in multiple sclerosis. Profiled with immunoSEQ multiplex PCR; TCRdb holds only in-frame clones, not every one. Counted here are roughly 80,000 clones, about 92% occurring once; the ten biggest clones make up almost 1.5%. Sample: peripheral blood, taken before pregnancy. These receptors were obtained from a female donor with multiple sclerosis, enrolled in a pregnancy study.

This chain connects TRBV6-4 to TRBJ1-1; possible D gene TRBD1, 6 bases. This CDR3 has 15 amino acids. The V end was cut by 6 bases, the J end by 4 bases, with 18 bases between. Germline lookup yields CDR1 MRHNA and CDR2 SNTAGT. The CDR3 is CASSEDNRVGTEAFF. The CDR3 DNA follows: TGTGCCAGCAGCGAAGATAACAGGGTGGGCACTGAAGCTTTCTTT.

The chain carries TRBV7-9 and TRBJ2-3, with 7 positions matching TRBD2. The length of the CDR3 is 15 residues. V was pared by 6 bases and J by 2 bases, with 8 bases of the junction left unmatched. Germline V gene data show CDR1 as SEHNR and CDR2 as FQNEAQ (reference sequence). In DNA form, the CDR3 reads TGTGCCAGCAGTCTTGCGGGGGTCATCACAGATACGCAGTATTTT. Encoded protein: CASSLAGVITDTQYF. The complete variable domain, with remaining parts taken from reference TRBV7-9 and TRBJ2-3, reads DTGVSQNPRHKITKRGQNVTFRCDPISEHNRLYWYRQTLGQGPEFLTYFQNEAQLEKSRLLSDRFSAERPKGSFSTLEIQRTEQGDSAMYLCASSLAGVITDTQYFGPGTRLTVL.

The V gene is TRBV11-2, the J gene TRBJ1-6; no definite D call. The CDR3 contains 13 residues. Looked up from germline, CDR1 is SGHAT and CDR2 is FQNNGV. The V end lost 5 bases, the J end lost 8 bases, and 10 bases lay between the germline ends. CDR3 coding DNA: TGTGCCAGCAGCCTCTTGGGAGATTCACCCCTCCACTTT. Protein sequence: CASSLLGDSPLHF.

The gene calls are TRBV15 and TRBJ2-7; D is undetermined. The germline CDR1 and CDR2 sequences are LNHNV and YYDKDF (reference sequence). Trimming left V 6 bases short and J 2 bases short, with 11 bases between. CDR3 length: 13 residues. The CDR3 DNA is TGTGCCACCAGGGCCCCTAGAACCTACGAGCAGTACTTC. Translation gives CATRAPRTYEQYF.

The V and J genes are TRBV4-1 and TRBJ2-1; 12 bases line up with TRBD2. CDR3 length equals 17 residues. Trimming at V came to 3 bases and at J to 3 bases, leaving 6 bases not matched to a gene. The germline CDR1 and CDR2 sequences are MGHRA and YSYEKL. For the CDR3, the DNA is TGCGCCAGCAGCCAGGGAGGACTAGCGGGAAACTACAATGAGCAGTTCTTC. It encodes CASSQGGLAGNYNEQFF.

The chain joins TRBV30 to TRBJ1-6; D gene uncertain. This CDR3 comprises 13 residues. Trimming took 0 bases from V and 7 from J, leaving 7 bases between them. Germline V gene lookup returns CDR1 GTSNPN and CDR2 SVGIG (reference sequence). Here the CDR3 reads CAWSVSVNSPLHF. In DNA, the CDR3 is TGTGCCTGGAGTGTATCAGTCAATTCACCCCTCCACTTT.

This chain joins TRBV5-1 and TRBJ1-1; D gene unclear. V lost 2 bases and J 0 bases, leaving 5 bases between the germline ends. Germline loops: CDR1 SGHRS, CDR2 YFSETQ. The CDR3 has 13 residues. CDR3 DNA: TGCGCCAGCAGCTTCATCATGAACACTGAAGCTTTCTTT. Amino acids: CASSFIMNTEAFF.

V and J are TRBV30 and TRBJ1-4; TRBD1 is a possible D gene (6 bases). CDR3 length: 17 residues. The V gene's germline CDR1 is GTSNPN and CDR2 SVGIG (reference sequence). Trimming removed 3 bases at V and 0 bases at J, with 17 bases between. The CDR3 nucleotides are TGTGCCTGGAGGAACCCAGGGGCGCAAGCAACTAATGAAAAACTGTTTTTT. This gives the protein CAWRNPGAQATNEKLFF.

The chain joins TRBV15 to TRBJ2-7; D unresolved. The CDR3 totals 13 residues. Looked up from germline, CDR1 is LNHNV and CDR2 is YYDKDF (reference sequence). With 0 bases removed from V and 1 base from J, the gap between germline ends came to 4 bases. Here the CDR3 reads CATSREQSYEQYF. In nucleotides, the CDR3 is TGTGCCACCAGCAGAGAACAGTCCTACGAGCAGTACTTC.

The V gene is TRBV27, the J gene TRBJ1-6; 9 nucleotides agree with TRBD1. Trimming cost V 5 bases and J 10 bases; bases outside gene matches: 18. Germline lookup yields CDR1 MNHEY and CDR2 SMNVEV (reference sequence). The CDR3 covers 18 residues. The CDR3 reads CASSHQTGGSLGLSPLHF. The DNA for the CDR3 is TGTGCCAGCAGTCATCAAACAGGGGGCTCGCTGGGTTTATCACCCCTCCACTTT.

This chain connects TRBV28 to TRBJ1-5; a possible D gene is TRBD1 (5 bases). Between the trimmed V and J ends, which lost 4 bases and 7 bases, there was a span of 20 bases. CDR3 length equals 16 residues. The germline CDR1 and CDR2 sequences are MDHEN and SYDVKM. Written as DNA, the CDR3 is TGTGCCAGCAGTTCCCCTTTTGAAAACAAGGGGCAGCCCCAGCATTTT. It encodes CASSSPFENKGQPQHF. The full variable domain, with the rest looked up from reference TRBV28 and TRBJ1-5, is DVKVTQSSRYLVKRTGEKVFLECVQDMDHENMFWYRQDPGLGLRLIYFSYDVKMKEKGDIPEGYSVSREKKERFSLILESASTNQTSMYLCASSSPFENKGQPQHFGDGTRLSIL.

This rearrangement joins TRBV5-1 to TRBJ1-6; TRBD1 matches 7 bases. Germline V CDR1 and CDR2: SGHRS, YFSETQ. V was clipped by 2 bases and J by 3 bases; unmatched bases: 5. The CDR3 extends over 16 amino acids. Here the CDR3 reads CASSLLTGDYNSPLHF. In DNA, the CDR3 is TGCGCCAGCAGCTTACTCACAGGGGACTATAATTCACCCCTCCACTTT.

V gene TRBV9 combines with J gene TRBJ1-5; D may be TRBD1 (6 bases). Germline V gives CDR1 SGDLS, CDR2 YYNGEE. The CDR3 consists of 17 residues. The V end was cut by 0 bases, the J end by 0 bases, with 13 bases between. The chain's CDR3 is CASSVGGQNNSNQPQHF. CDR3 bases: TGTGCCAGCAGCGTAGGAGGACAGAACAATAGCAATCAGCCCCAGCATTTT.

This chain uses TRBV7-6 with TRBJ2-5, with 7 bases matching TRBD1. Germline V lookup: CDR1 SGHVS, CDR2 FNYEAQ. This CDR3 has 14 amino acids. V lost 4 bases to trimming and J lost 1 base; unmatched junction nucleotides: 3. Here the CDR3 DNA reads TGTGCCAGCAGCTCCGGGACAGTCCAAGAGACCCAGTACTTC. Residues: CASSSGTVQETQYF.

This chain uses TRBV27 with TRBJ1-2; TRBD1 agrees at 7 bases. J gave up 3 bases and V 3 bases, and 16 bases lay outside the gene matches. This CDR3 spans 18 amino acids. Germline V lookup: CDR1 MNHEY, CDR2 SMNVEV (reference sequence). In DNA, the CDR3 is TGTGCCAGCAGTTTGTCCACCGGGACAGAGGTTTTCGACTATGGCTACACCTTC. It yields the protein CASSLSTGTEVFDYGYTF.

This chain uses TRBV9 with TRBJ2-1; a possible D gene is TRBD2 (6 bases). V lost 4 bases to trimming and J lost 8 bases, with 10 bases between them. Germline CDR1 reads SGDLS; CDR2 reads YYNGEE. The length of the CDR3 is 12 residues. The CDR3, as DNA: TGTGCCAGCAGCCACTCGGGGGATGAGCAGTTCTTC. The encoded protein is CASSHSGDEQFF.

V is TRBV9 and J is TRBJ1-2; the match to TRBD1 covers 8 bases. Trimming cost V 4 bases and J 3 bases; bases outside gene matches: 5. Germline loops: CDR1 SGDLS, CDR2 YYNGEE. The CDR3 has 14 residues. CDR3 coding DNA: TGTGCCAGCAGCTTGACAGGGGTGGACTATGGCTACACCTTC. Translation: CASSLTGVDYGYTF. The full variable domain, with the rest looked up from reference TRBV9 and TRBJ1-2, is DSGVTQTPKHLITATGQRVTLRCSPRSGDLSVYWYQQSLDQGLQFLIQYYNGEERAKGNILERFSAQQFPDLHSELNLSSLELGDSALYFCASSLTGVDYGYTFGSGTRLTVV.

Only one count was recorded for this clone. This chain connects TRBV29-1 to TRBJ1-2; D is unclear. This CDR3 comprises 11 residues. Germline values: CDR1 SQVTM, CDR2 ANQGSEA. V shed 3 bases and J shed 5 bases, with 7 bases lying between them. The CDR3 region is CSVDPGYGYTF. For the CDR3, the DNA is TGCAGCGTTGACCCGGGTTATGGCTACACCTTC.

The V gene is TRBV5-1, the J gene TRBJ2-7; D is possibly TRBD1 (6 bases). The germline V and J ends were trimmed by 0 bases and 0 bases, with 10 bases remaining between them. Germline V gives CDR1 SGHRS, CDR2 YFSETQ. This CDR3 is built from 15 residues. The CDR3 nucleotides read TGCGCCAGCAGCTTGGGGGTGACAGGCTCCTACGAGCAGTACTTC. It yields the protein CASSLGVTGSYEQYF.

The V gene is TRBV19, the J gene TRBJ2-7, with 10 bases aligning to TRBD1. V was clipped by 5 bases and J by 3 bases; unmatched bases: 7. The CDR3 spans 15 residues. In germline, CDR1 is LNHDA, CDR2 SQIVND (reference sequence). CDR3 nucleotides: TGTGCCAGTAGTCACGGGACAGGGGACTTCTACGAGCAGTACTTC. Its protein product is CASSHGTGDFYEQYF.

The chain employs TRBV11-2 and TRBJ1-5, with 8 positions matching TRBD1. V was clipped by 1 base and J by 5 bases; unmatched bases: 4. Germline V gene lookup returns CDR1 SGHAT and CDR2 FQNNGV. This CDR3 region has 15 residues. The CDR3 nucleotides read TGTGCCAGCAGCTTAGGGGACAGGAGCTATCAGCCCCAGCATTTT. Amino acid sequence: CASSLGDRSYQPQHF.

Of note for this clone: This specimen includes other DNA sequences encoding the same CDR3. The V gene is TRBV5-5, the J gene TRBJ1-5; D is uncertain. Between the trimmed V and J ends, which lost 0 bases and 2 bases, there was a span of 6 bases. Germline V lookup: CDR1 SGHKS, CDR2 YYEKEE (reference sequence). The CDR3 is 14 residues long. The CDR3 loop reads CASSLAGGNQPQHF. CDR3 nucleotide sequence: TGTGCCAGCAGCTTGGCCGGTGGCAATCAGCCCCAGCATTTT. The full variable domain, rest sourced from reference TRBV5-5 and TRBJ1-5, is DAGVTQSPTHLIKTRGQQVTLRCSPISGHKSVSWYQQVLGQGPQFIFQYYEKEERGRGNFPDRFSARQFPNYSSELNVNALLLGDSALYLCASSLAGGNQPQHFGDGTRLSIL.

V usage is TRBV6-1 and J usage is TRBJ1-1; 7 nucleotides line up with TRBD1. Germline CDR1 reads MNHNS; CDR2 reads SASEGT. The CDR3 sequence is 14 residues long. V lost 8 bases to trimming and J lost 4 bases; unmatched junction nucleotides: 10. Here the CDR3 reads CASGDDRDSTEAFF. The CDR3 DNA reads TGTGCCAGCGGAGACGACCGGGACAGCACTGAAGCTTTCTTT.

The rearrangement uses TRBV2 and TRBJ2-7, with 10 bases that match TRBD1. After removal of 7 bases from V and 5 bases from J, the junction contained 5 bases not matched to a gene. CDR3 size: 13 residues. CDR1 and CDR2 from the germline V gene are SNHLY and FYNNEI. The CDR3 region has the DNA TGTGCCAGCAACAGGGACAGGGGTGACGAGCAGTACTTC. Translating gives CASNRDRGDEQYF.

The chain is built from TRBV6-5 and TRBJ2-5, with D maybe TRBD1 (6 bases). This CDR3 is built from 16 residues. The germline V and J ends were trimmed by 2 bases and 0 bases, with 13 bases remaining between them. Germline lookup yields CDR1 MNHEY and CDR2 SVGAGI. CDR3 loop: CASSYTAGEYQETQYF. The CDR3 bases are TGTGCCAGCAGTTACACGGCAGGGGAGTACCAAGAGACCCAGTACTTC.

The chain couples TRBV19 to TRBJ2-3; TRBD2 is a possible D gene (6 bases). The V gene lost 5 bases and the J gene lost 0 bases, with 12 bases spanning the gap. Germline-derived CDR1 and CDR2 are LNHDA and SQIVND (reference sequence). CDR3 size: 15 residues. CDR3 sequence (DNA): TGTGCCAGTAGTCCCGACGGGACTAGCACAGATACGCAGTATTTT. Protein: CASSPDGTSTDTQYF.

V and J are TRBV12-5 and TRBJ1-5; the match to TRBD1 covers 11 bases. The germline V gene encodes CDR1 LGHNT and CDR2 FRNRAP. The ends lost 0 bases at V and 3 bases at J; junction bases unmatched: 10. CDR3 length: 19 residues. DNA for the CDR3: TGTGCTAGTGGTTTGGTACTAGGACAGGGGGCGGAAAACAATCAGCCCCAGCATTTT. Translation: CASGLVLGQGAENNQPQHF.